This T cell receptor beta chain was identified in a study of identical twins. This CDR3 is built from 16 residues. CDR1 and CDR2 (germline): MNHEY, SMNVEV (reference sequence). Losses at the gene ends were 5 bases for V and 10 bases for J; bases not matched to a gene: 15. Template switching introduced a universal primer site, and the cDNA bore unique molecular identifiers. A single record per CDR3 protein comes from TCRdb applying MiXCR to the 5' RACE reads. The sample lists about 340,000 distinct CDR3 sequences, 10% to 15% occurring once. The same data also contributed to another study, on yellow fever vaccine responses in identical twins. As that report states: It has been reported that, in twins, the vaccine T cell response seemed partly convergent and partly personalized.

Source material: CD8+ T cells sorted from blood. The chain employs TRBV27 and TRBJ2-1; 9 bases fit TRBD1. The receptor was isolated from a young woman in good health. DNA of the CDR3: TGTGCCAGCAGTCCCGGGACAGGGTTCCAGTTCCTAGAGCAGTTCTTC. Translation gives CASSPGTGFQFLEQFF.